Shown below are 30 T cell receptor beta chains from a single sample sequenced in a study of T-cell reconstitution after alpha-beta-depleted transplantation in children (dated by TCRdb to 2016 to 2017). This sample's treatment or condition label indicates: allogeneic hematopoietic cell transplantation with graft depleted of TCRalphabeta T cells and CD19 B cells. Library creation used PCR. The sequencer was an Illumina HiSeq 2500. To normalize quantification of the TCRbeta repertoire, the TCR libraries were built with molecular barcoding that relied on unique molecular identifiers. Using fastp at Q25 and MiXCR, TCRdb reprocessed the public reads and kept productive beta chains. Each CDR3 protein appears once, grouped with its most common genes and DNA. The sample table contains 600,000 to 700,000 distinct CDR3 sequences; only one count was recorded for under 15% of them. Of the sample, 0.79% falls within the top ten clones.

The source material was PBMCs, sampled before TCRalphabeta/CD19-depleted stem cell transplant. These receptors came from a girl aged 2 to 9 with congenital amegakaryocytic thrombocytopenia, due to receive a stem cell transplant.

V usage is TRBV5-4 and J usage is TRBJ2-3; possible D gene TRBD1, 5 bases. Germline V lookup: CDR1 SGHNT, CDR2 YYREEE (reference sequence). The V and J ends lost 2 bases and 2 bases respectively, with 9 bases between them. This CDR3 is built from 14 residues. CDR3 loop: CASSFGRDTDTQYF. The CDR3 bases are TGTGCCAGCAGCTTCGGCAGGGACACAGATACGCAGTATTTT.

This clonotype was seen ten or more times. This chain links TRBV20-1 with TRBJ2-3, with D perhaps TRBD2 (5 bases). V was cut by 3 bases and J by 6 bases, with 22 bases left in between. This CDR3 region has 16 residues. Germline values: CDR1 DFQATT, CDR2 SNEGSKA (reference sequence). DNA for the CDR3: TGCAGTGCTAGGCGGCGGGCGGGCCCCCAAGAGGATACGCAGTATTTT. It codes for CSARRRAGPQEDTQYF.

This clonotype has a single count. An end of the junction differs from the germline gene, which may be a read error. The chain has TRBV7-9 and TRBJ2-1, with D maybe TRBD2 (5 bases). The CDR3 runs 16 residues. Germline V gives CDR1 SEHNR, CDR2 FQNEAQ (reference sequence). The CDR3 DNA is TGTGCCAGCAGCTTAGCATTCGGCGGGCCAGGCGATGAGCAGCTCTTC. Translated, it gives CASSLAFGGPGDEQLF.

Regarding this clonotype: This may be a read error, as it is one base from a much larger clone. V gene TRBV5-1 combines with J gene TRBJ2-3, with D perhaps matching TRBD1 (5 bases). The germline V gene encodes CDR1 SGHRS and CDR2 YFSETQ. The CDR3 sequence is 14 residues long. V lost 0 bases, J lost 5 bases, and 10 bases lay in between. The chain's CDR3 is CASSLGQLEDTQYF. CDR3 in DNA: TGCGCCAGCAGCTTGGGACAGTTGGAAGATACGCAGTATTTT.

The chain joins TRBV5-1 to TRBJ2-7; 7 bases map to TRBD1. CDR3 length: 14 amino acids. J gave up 5 bases and V 2 bases, and 7 bases lay outside the gene matches. Germline V gene data show CDR1 as SGHRS and CDR2 as YFSETQ. The CDR3 bases are TGCGCCAGCAGCTTAAAGACAGGGCCCAACGAGCAGTACTTC. This encodes CASSLKTGPNEQYF.

This clonotype has a count of ten or more. The chain carries TRBV28 and TRBJ2-4, with a tentative D call TRBD1 (5 bases). There are 14 residues in the CDR3. CDR1 is MDHEN and CDR2 is SYDVKM in the germline V gene. The germline V and J ends were trimmed by 3 bases and 6 bases, with 12 bases remaining between them. The CDR3 region has the DNA TGTGCCAGCAGTTTTGTGCAGGGTGGAAACATTCAGTACTTC. Translation: CASSFVQGGNIQYF.

The sample holds a few counts of this clonotype. The CDR3 region has the DNA TGTGCCAGCAGCTCTCACCAGACGACCCGGGACAGGGGTATCGATGAGCAGTTCTTC. It translates to CASSSHQTTRDRGIDEQFF. The chain uses TRBV11-1 and TRBJ2-1; 10 bases match TRBD1. Germline values: CDR1 SGHAT, CDR2 FQDESV (reference sequence). V shed 4 bases and J 8 bases; nucleotides not matched to a gene: 20. The CDR3 sequence is 19 residues long.

This clonotype was counted a few times. The chain employs TRBV27 and TRBJ2-2; D gene ambiguous. Germline assignment: CDR1 MNHEY and CDR2 SMNVEV (reference sequence). V was cut by 4 bases and J by 1 base, with 16 bases left in between. This CDR3 comprises 17 residues. The CDR3 DNA is TGTGCCAGCAGTTCAACCTACAGTGAAGGGAACACCGGGGAGCTGTTTTTT. Translated: CASSSTYSEGNTGELFF.

The chain combines TRBV23-1 with TRBJ1-2, with D hard to call. TRBV23-1 is given ORF status, its function remaining uncertain. The CDR3 extends over 18 amino acids. The V end lost 6 bases, the J end lost 7 bases, and 30 bases lay between the germline ends. CDR3 in DNA: TGCGCCAGCAGGCGGCGCGTTTACCTGGACCAGGTGGTCTTTGGCTACACCTTC. Protein sequence: CASRRRVYLDQVVFGYTF.

This clonotype was seen more than once but under ten times. The rearrangement uses TRBV27 and TRBJ2-1, with D possibly being TRBD2 (5 bases). V lost 7 bases, J lost 0 bases, and 16 bases lay in between. The CDR3 spans 16 residues. Germline assignment: CDR1 MNHEY and CDR2 SMNVEV (reference sequence). The CDR3 reads CASMTSRVSSYNEQFF. Here the CDR3 DNA reads TGTGCCAGCATGACTTCGCGGGTCTCCTCCTACAATGAGCAGTTCTTC.

Ten or more counts support this clonotype. The V call is TRBV5-1, the J call TRBJ2-5; 7 nucleotides match TRBD1. CDR1 SGHRS and CDR2 YFSETQ come from the germline V gene. The CDR3 loop spans 16 amino acids. The V and J ends lost 2 bases and 2 bases, in that order; junction bases with no gene match: 9. The CDR3, as DNA: TGCGCCAGCAGCTTTTCCCTTGGCAGGGGGCAAGAGACCCAGTACTTC. Translation: CASSFSLGRGQETQYF.

V usage is TRBV2 and J usage is TRBJ2-1, with TRBD2 matching over 11 bases. After removal of 7 bases from V and 6 bases from J, the junction contained 8 bases not matched to a gene. The CDR3 sequence is 15 residues long. CDR1 is SNHLY, CDR2 FYNNEI, per germline. CDR3 DNA sequence: TGTGCCAGCAAGGAGGCTGGACTAGCGGGCAATGAGCAGTTCTTC. It codes for CASKEAGLAGNEQFF.

This clonotype was seen ten or more times. V is TRBV12-3 or TRBV12-4 and J is TRBJ2-3; TRBD2 matches 7 bases. The trim removed 5 bases at V and 5 bases at J, leaving 7 bases unmatched. This CDR3 spans 14 amino acids. CDR3: CASSPGLVGDTQYF. The CDR3 DNA reads as TGTGCCAGCAGTCCCGGACTAGTTGGAGATACGCAGTATTTT.

This clonotype was counted a single time. The chain has TRBV16 and TRBJ2-1; D is unresolved. V dropped 2 bases and J dropped 6 bases, with 17 bases sitting between them. CDR1 and CDR2 from the germline V gene are KGHSY and FQNENV. The length of the CDR3 is 16 residues. CDR3 sequence reads: CASSQRAGFPPNEQFF. DNA of the CDR3: TGTGCCAGCAGCCAACGTGCTGGTTTCCCCCCCAATGAGCAGTTCTTC.

This clonotype was picked up many times. V is TRBV20-1 and J is TRBJ2-1, with D unresolved. This CDR3 region has 11 residues. V was clipped by 6 bases and J by 5 bases, with 8 bases between them. CDR1 is DFQATT and CDR2 is SNEGSKA in the germline V gene (reference sequence). CDR3 nucleotides: TGCAGTGCGGATCAGAACAATGAGCAGTTCTTC. Protein: CSADQNNEQFF.

This clonotype was counted many times. V is TRBV5-1 and J is TRBJ2-2, with TRBD2 matching 7 bases. The length of the CDR3 is 14 residues. V lost 2 bases and J lost 8; bases outside the gene matches: 6. The germline V gene encodes CDR1 SGHRS and CDR2 YFSETQ. The CDR3 region has the DNA TGCGCCAGCAGCTTCGGCGGGAGAGCAGGGGAGCTGTTTTTT. This sequence encodes CASSFGGRAGELFF.

This clonotype was counted ten times or more. This sequence joins TRBV20-1 and TRBJ2-7, with 7 bases fitting TRBD2. This CDR3 is built from 13 residues. Germline V gene lookup returns CDR1 DFQATT and CDR2 SNEGSKA (reference sequence). The V and J ends lost 0 bases and 9 bases, in that order; junction bases with no gene match: 8. The CDR3 is CSARDPQREWQYF. The CDR3 DNA reads as TGCAGTGCTAGAGATCCCCAGCGGGAATGGCAGTACTTC.

This clonotype has ten or more counts. The rearrangement uses TRBV5-1 and TRBJ2-3; D possibly corresponds to TRBD2 (6 bases). The V gene lost 3 bases and the J gene lost 3 bases, with 11 bases spanning the gap. The CDR3 totals 14 residues. The germline V gene has CDR1 SGHRS and CDR2 YFSETQ. The CDR3 bases are TGCGCCAGCAGCTCCGGGAGTTCGACAGATACGCAGTATTTT. It translates to CASSSGSSTDTQYF. Supplemented by reference TRBV5-1 and TRBJ2-3, the full variable domain reads KAGVTQTPRYLIKTRGQQVTLSCSPISGHRSVSWYQQTPGQGLQFLFEYFSETQRNKGNFPGRFSGRQFSNSRSEMNVSTLELGDSALYLCASSSGSSTDTQYFGPGTRLTVL.

This clonotype has just a few counts. The gene calls are TRBV5-1 and TRBJ2-1; 8 nucleotides align to TRBD2. The CDR3 has 15 amino acids. J lost 8 bases, V lost 5 bases, and 12 bases had no gene match. Per germline, CDR1 SGHRS and CDR2 YFSETQ. CDR3 sequence (DNA): TGCGCCAGCAGTCAAGCGGGAGTTGGGATCCATGAGCAGTTCTTC. Residues: CASSQAGVGIHEQFF.

This clonotype was observed many times. The rearrangement joins TRBV20-1 to TRBJ2-3, with D unresolved. The V end lost 3 bases, the J end lost 3 bases, and 10 bases lay between the germline ends. CDR3 size: 13 residues. CDR1 is DFQATT and CDR2 is SNEGSKA in the germline V gene (reference sequence). CDR3 in amino acids: CSASSRVTDTQYF. CDR3 in DNA: TGCAGTGCTAGCTCCCGGGTAACAGATACGCAGTATTTT.

A word on this clonotype: This may be a read error: a much more frequent sequence differs by one nucleotide. CDR3 amino acids: CSAPGQHQETPYF. In nucleotides, the CDR3 is TGCAGTGCTCCGGGACAACACCAAGAGACCCCGTACTTC. The V call is TRBV20-1, the J call TRBJ2-5, with D perhaps matching TRBD1 (6 bases). Germline V gene data show CDR1 as DFQATT and CDR2 as SNEGSKA (reference sequence). The CDR3 extends over 13 amino acids.

This rearrangement joins TRBV28 to TRBJ2-7; D is perhaps TRBD2 (5 bases). There are 14 residues in the CDR3. V was cut by 6 bases and J by 2 bases, with 14 bases left in between. The germline CDR1 and CDR2 sequences are MDHEN and SYDVKM. The CDR3 here is CASSLLAATYEQYF. The CDR3 bases are TGTGCCAGCAGCTTGCTAGCCGCCACCTACGAGCAGTACTTC.

The chain uses TRBV20-1 and TRBJ2-7; 13 bases match TRBD2. The CDR3 has 13 residues. Germline V gene lookup returns CDR1 DFQATT and CDR2 SNEGSKA (reference sequence). The CDR3 DNA is TGCAGCGGACTAGCGGGAGACGGCCACGAGCAGTACTTC. This codes for CSGLAGDGHEQYF.

This clonotype was counted at least ten times. The chain carries TRBV29-1 and TRBJ2-6; D is uncertain. Deletions cut 2 bases from V and 4 bases from J, with 12 bases between. Germline CDR1 SQVTM, CDR2 ANQGSEA. CDR3 length equals 15 residues. The CDR3 reads CSVEIQETGANVLTF. CDR3 sequence (DNA): TGCAGCGTTGAAATTCAGGAGACCGGGGCCAACGTCCTGACTTTC.

The rearrangement joins TRBV29-1 to TRBJ2-5, with D uncertain. The CDR3 spans 10 residues. Germline loops: CDR1 SQVTM, CDR2 ANQGSEA. V was shortened by 7 bases and J by 5 bases, with 8 bases between the two germline ends. CDR3 amino acids: CSGSRETQYF. The CDR3 nucleotides are TGCAGCGGAAGTAGGGAGACCCAGTACTTC.

In the case of this clonotype: One base away lies a much larger clone, so this may be a sequencing read error. The rearrangement joins TRBV24-1 to TRBJ2-5, with 9 positions matching TRBD1. This CDR3 contains 14 residues. Germline V CDR1 and CDR2: KGHDR, SFDVKD. CDR3 nucleotide sequence: TGTGCCACCCGTGACCCGGGACAGGGAGAGACCCAGTACTTC. It yields the protein CATRDPGQGETQYF.

This clonotype has only a few counts. V and J are TRBV20-1 and TRBJ2-1; D perhaps matches TRBD2 (7 bases). Germline-derived CDR1 and CDR2 are DFQATT and SNEGSKA (reference sequence). With 5 bases removed from V and 2 bases from J, the gap between germline ends came to 19 bases. CDR3 length: 16 residues. The CDR3 DNA sequence: TGCAGTGCTGACCCCCTTACAGGGAGGGCCTACAATGAGCAGTTCTTC. This codes for CSADPLTGRAYNEQFF.

This clonotype occurred a few times. This chain links TRBV5-6 with TRBJ1-1; D is unclear. CDR3 length: 15 residues. Germline CDR1 SGHDT, CDR2 YYEEEE. V was trimmed by 0 bases and J by 4 bases, leaving 13 bases between them. The CDR3, as DNA: TGTGCCAGCAGCTTGGGGAGTGGGCCCGGCACTGAAGCTTTCTTT. Protein sequence: CASSLGSGPGTEAFF.

This clonotype was counted many times. The V gene is TRBV13, the J gene TRBJ1-2; the match to TRBD1 covers 7 bases. Per germline, CDR1 PRHDT and CDR2 FYEKMQ (reference sequence). Trimming removed 4 bases from V and 4 bases from J; junction bases left unmatched: 6. The CDR3 is 14 residues long. CDR3 in DNA: TGTGCCAGCAGCTACGGACAGGCCCGCTATGGCTACACCTTC. Its translation is CASSYGQARYGYTF.

This clonotype came up many times. The gene calls are TRBV20-1 and TRBJ2-5; a weak D match, TRBD2 (5 bases). The CDR3 runs 11 residues. Looked up from germline, CDR1 is DFQATT and CDR2 is SNEGSKA (reference sequence). Trimming stripped 3 bases from V and 7 bases from J, with 9 bases between. CDR3 residues: CSASSEGTQYF. CDR3 nucleotides: TGCAGTGCTAGTAGCGAGGGGACCCAGTACTTC.